Below, 11 T cell receptor beta chains from the same sample are listed, as sequenced in a study of blood T cell repertoires in COVID-19. The table came from immunoSEQ multiplex PCR; TCRdb's copy has only in-frame clones and leaves some out. The sample carries 140,000 to 150,000 clones, around 90% recorded once. Specimen: peripheral blood. The receptors come from a man between 65 and 85 years old with acute or convalescent COVID-19.

This clone has just a few counts. The CDR3 nucleotides are TGTGCCAGCAGTACGAACAGGGGGCGGATAAACGAGCAGTACTTC. Its translation: CASSTNRGRINEQYF. The chain links TRBV6-5 to TRBJ2-7; 9 bases are a match to TRBD1. The CDR3 runs to 15 residues. Losses at the gene ends were 5 bases for V and 5 bases for J; bases not matched to a gene: 10. The V gene's germline CDR1 is MNHEY and CDR2 SVGAGI.

The V and J genes are TRBV11-2 and TRBJ2-5; D possibly corresponds to TRBD1 (6 bases). Germline CDR1 and CDR2: SGHAT and FQNNGV. With 1 base removed from V and 3 bases from J, the gap between germline ends came to 9 bases. The CDR3 is made up of 14 amino acids. CDR3 DNA sequence: TGTGCCAGCAGCTTAGGGAGACAGGAAGAGACCCAGTACTTC. It encodes CASSLGRQEETQYF.

The chain has TRBV6-5 and TRBJ2-2, with D perhaps TRBD1 (6 bases). CDR1 MNHEY and CDR2 SVGAGI come from the germline V gene. V was clipped by 2 bases and J by 4 bases, with 14 bases between them. CDR3 length: 16 residues. Here the CDR3 reads CASSYEPRGATGELFF. Here the CDR3 DNA reads TGTGCCAGCAGTTACGAACCCAGGGGTGCCACCGGGGAGCTGTTTTTT.

The CDR3 spells CASSRGQGATGETQYF. The CDR3 DNA is TGTGCCAGCAGCCGCGGACAGGGGGCGACTGGGGAGACCCAGTACTTC. This chain joins TRBV5-8 and TRBJ2-5; TRBD1 aligns across 11 bases. This CDR3 has 16 amino acids. Germline assignment: CDR1 SGHTS and CDR2 YDEGEE. V gave up 4 bases and J gave up 5 bases; unmatched junction bases: 10.

The chain joins TRBV11-2 to TRBJ1-6, with TRBD1 matching 7 bases. With 5 bases clipped from V and 8 bases from J, the junction kept 9 bases outside the gene matches. This CDR3 region has 15 residues. The V gene's germline CDR1 is SGHAT and CDR2 FQNNGV. The CDR3 loop is CASSPPWDRDSPLHF. As DNA, the CDR3 is TGTGCCAGCAGCCCCCCGTGGGACAGAGATTCACCCCTCCACTTT. The entire variable domain, with the rest obtained from reference TRBV11-2 and TRBJ1-6, is as follows: EAGVAQSPRYKIIEKRQSVAFWCNPISGHATLYWYQQILGQGPKLLIQFQNNGVVDDSQLPKDRFSAERLKGVDSTLKIQPAKLEDSAVYLCASSPPWDRDSPLHFGNGTRLTVT.

CDR3 amino acids: CASSSQGNTEAFF. CDR3 DNA: TGTGCCAGCAGTTCACAGGGGAACACTGAAGCTTTCTTT. The chain links TRBV14 to TRBJ1-1; TRBD1 might be the D (6 bases). Germline V gives CDR1 SGHDN, CDR2 FVKESK. The CDR3 sequence is 13 residues long. V was shortened by 6 bases and J by 1 base, with 9 bases between the two germline ends.

This chain uses TRBV4-1 with TRBJ2-7, with D possibly being TRBD1 (5 bases). Germline-derived CDR1 and CDR2 are MGHRA and YSYEKL. The CDR3 contains 13 residues. Trimming stripped 2 bases from V and 9 bases from J, with 14 bases between. CDR3 region: CASSQPSDTRQYF. DNA of the CDR3: TGCGCCAGCAGCCAACCGTCGGACACAAGGCAGTACTTC.

This sequence joins TRBV5-1 and TRBJ2-5; 11 bases agree with TRBD1. Germline-derived CDR1 and CDR2 are SGHRS and YFSETQ. J was trimmed by 5 bases and V by 2 bases; bases with no gene match: 5. The CDR3 covers 15 residues. The CDR3 DNA reads TGCGCCAGCAGCTTTAGGACAGGGGGCTACGAGACCCAGTACTTC. This codes for CASSFRTGGYETQYF.

The rearrangement uses TRBV7-3 and TRBJ2-3, with a tentative D call TRBD2 (6 bases). Germline-derived CDR1 and CDR2 are SGHTA and FQGTGA. V lost 1 base, J lost 2 bases, and 7 bases lay in between. The CDR3 has 14 residues. The CDR3 coding sequence is TGTGCCAGCAGCTTAAGGGGACTCACAGATACGCAGTATTTT. This translates into CASSLRGLTDTQYF.

This chain uses TRBV24-1 with TRBJ2-2; a weak D match, TRBD1 (5 bases). The CDR3 is made up of 15 amino acids. Per the germline V gene, CDR1 is KGHDR and CDR2 is SFDVKD. V gave up 3 bases and J gave up 7 bases, with 14 bases separating them. CDR3 in amino acids: CATSDTQGFVGELFF. In nucleotides, the CDR3 is TGTGCCACCAGTGATACCCAGGGCTTTGTCGGGGAGCTGTTTTTT.

V is TRBV2 and J is TRBJ2-1; D is perhaps TRBD2 (5 bases). With 6 bases removed from V and 7 bases from J, the gap between germline ends came to 16 bases. This CDR3 comprises 14 residues. Germline CDR1 is SNHLY and CDR2 is FYNNEI. CDR3 DNA: TGTGCCAGCAGGGACCGGCGGACGGGGAATGAGCAGTTCTTC. Protein sequence: CASRDRRTGNEQFF.